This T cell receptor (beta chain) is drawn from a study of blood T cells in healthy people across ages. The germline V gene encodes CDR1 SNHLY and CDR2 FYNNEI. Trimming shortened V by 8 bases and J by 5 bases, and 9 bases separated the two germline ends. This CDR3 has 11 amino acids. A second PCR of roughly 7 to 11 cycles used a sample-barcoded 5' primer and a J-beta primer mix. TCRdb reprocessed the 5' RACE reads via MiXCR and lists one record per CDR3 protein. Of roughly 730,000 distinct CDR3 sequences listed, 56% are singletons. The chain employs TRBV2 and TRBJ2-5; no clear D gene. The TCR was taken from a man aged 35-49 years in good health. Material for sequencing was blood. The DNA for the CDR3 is TGTGCCAGCGACGTTCGGGAGACCCAGTACTTC. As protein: CASDVRETQYF.